This T cell receptor beta chain was retrieved from a study of metastatic and nonmetastatic thyroid tumors. At the level of the study: Across peripheral blood and tumor or nodule tissue samples taken from malignant and benign thyroid patients, the repertoires were compared with one another.

Original processing notes: Across clinicopathological groups, CDR3 differences served as the basis for building a distant-metastasis classifier for papillary thyroid cancer. TCRdb re-clonotyped the PCR reads through MiXCR. V and J calls and clone size were set by TCRdb, not the authors. In the table there are over 45,000 clones, roughly a fifth of which are singletons. No treatment of any kind had been given to any patient before thyroid surgery. The V end was cut by 2 bases, the J end by 2 bases, with 6 bases between. The CDR3 is 12 amino acids. Germline-derived CDR1 and CDR2 are GTSNPN and SVGIG (reference sequence). Study outcomes and limitations: Malignant thyroid tumors reportedly had TCR beta diversity that was significantly higher than in benign nodules, in blood and tumor.

As concerns this clone: Its target is unknown.

The chain has TRBV30 and TRBJ2-5; D not resolved. Input material: blood. The receptor's source is a male donor with papillary thyroid cancer or a benign thyroid nodule (not recorded which). Some clones in this sample may be carry-over from other donors' samples. The CDR3 DNA reads as TGTGCCTGGAGTCCCATTCAAGAGACCCAGTACTTC. Its protein product is CAWSPIQETQYF.